The clone carrying this TCR beta chain was found a few times. This specimen comes from a study of T-cell memory formation after mild COVID-19. The CDR3 has 15 residues. Germline CDR1 and CDR2: LGHDT and YNNKEL (reference sequence). V lost 10 bases to trimming and J lost 2 bases, with 15 bases between them. TCRdb ran MiXCR on the 5' RACE reads and lists one entry per CDR3 protein. Of tens of thousands of distinct CDR3 sequences listed, more than 10% were seen once; the top ten hold under 25%. Sample: PBMCs or a T cell subset sorted from them (not recorded which). The chain uses TRBV3-1 and TRBJ1-6, with D unclear. This receptor was identified in a man aged 18 to 30 who had mild COVID-19 (a few samples of this study predate the infection). Cell type and time point are not known. The DNA for the CDR3 is TGTGCCACCAAGAAAGGAGACGCCTATAATTCACCCCTCCACTTT. Encoded protein: CATKKGDAYNSPLHF.